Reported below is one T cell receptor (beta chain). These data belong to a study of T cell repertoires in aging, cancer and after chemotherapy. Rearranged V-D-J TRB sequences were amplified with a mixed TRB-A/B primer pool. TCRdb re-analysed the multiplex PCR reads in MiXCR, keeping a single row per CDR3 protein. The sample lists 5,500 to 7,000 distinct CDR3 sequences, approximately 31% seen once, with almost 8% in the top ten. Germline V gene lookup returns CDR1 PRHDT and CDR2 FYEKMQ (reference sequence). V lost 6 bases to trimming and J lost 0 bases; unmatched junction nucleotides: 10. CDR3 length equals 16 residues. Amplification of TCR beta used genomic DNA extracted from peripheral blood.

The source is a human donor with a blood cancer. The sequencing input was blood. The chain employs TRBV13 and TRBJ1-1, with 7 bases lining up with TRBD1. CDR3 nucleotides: TGTGCCAGCAGTCCTAGGGGGGACAGTATGAACACTGAAGCTTTCTTT. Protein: CASSPRGDSMNTEAFF.